The 4 T cell receptor beta chains below were found in one sample sequenced in a study of blood T cell repertoires in COVID-19. Profiled with immunoSEQ multiplex PCR; TCRdb holds only in-frame clones, not every one. The table lists under 150,000 clones, approximately 90% of them singletons. The specimen sequenced was peripheral blood. All receptors come from a woman aged 65 to 85 who had recovered from COVID-19.

The chain has TRBV7-3 and TRBJ1-1; unclear D gene. The CDR3 runs to 14 residues. Trimming left V 3 bases short and J 2 bases short, with 10 bases between. In germline, CDR1 is SGHTA, CDR2 FQGTGA. CDR3 DNA sequence: TGTGCCAGCAGCTTGGGCCCTAGCAACACTGAAGCTTTCTTT. Translation gives CASSLGPSNTEAFF.

The gene calls are TRBV6-2 or TRBV6-3 and TRBJ1-1; TRBD1 agrees at 8 bases. This CDR3 has 15 amino acids. CDR1 is MNHEY, CDR2 SVGEGT, per germline. V lost 2 bases, J lost 1 base, and 3 bases stayed unmatched. CDR3 in DNA: TGTGCCAGCAGTTACGGGGGGACAGGGAACACTGAAGCTTTCTTT. Translation: CASSYGGTGNTEAFF.

This chain connects TRBV30 to TRBJ2-1; tentative D call: TRBD1 (6 bases). The CDR3 extends over 15 amino acids. V shed 5 bases and J shed 6 bases, with 20 bases lying between them. CDR1 GTSNPN and CDR2 SVGIG come from the germline V gene (reference sequence). The CDR3 coding sequence is TGTGCCTGGGAGCAGGGGCTAAGCGGTGGCAATGAGCAGTTCTTC. This codes for CAWEQGLSGGNEQFF.

This clone was seen a few times. CDR3 region: CASSLREWTDTQYF. CDR3 sequence (DNA): TGTGCCAGCAGTTTGCGGGAGTGGACAGATACGCAGTATTTT. The gene calls are TRBV27 and TRBJ2-3; 7 nucleotides match TRBD2. Germline V gene sequence: CDR1 MNHEY, CDR2 SMNVEV (reference sequence). This CDR3 is built from 14 residues. The V and J ends lost 3 bases and 3 bases, in that order; junction bases with no gene match: 3.